Listed below are T cell receptor beta chains from one sample, sequenced in a study of blood T cell repertoires in COVID-19. Using immunoSEQ multiplex PCR, the repertoire was profiled, and TCRdb retains in-frame clones only, with some absent. The data contain 400,000 to 550,000 clones, roughly 87% of them singletons. The sample was PBMCs or T cells enriched from blood (not recorded which). Receptors originate from a woman between 18 and 30 years old with acute COVID-19. CDR3s include the opening cysteine and the closing phenylalanine or tryptophan. D genes are given only for firm matches. Clone size is shown for a subset of rows, as once, few, many or a class of expanded clone.

>TRBV7-2|TRBJ1-1|-|13|-
CASSLGLGLEAFF
TGTGCCAGCAGCTTGGGACTGGGTTTAGAAGCTTTCTTT
>TRBV28|TRBJ2-7|-|14|-
CASSPVPLAYEQYF
TGTGCCAGCAGTCCGGTACCTTTGGCCTACGAGCAGTACTTC
>TRBV7-8|TRBJ2-2|-|13|TRBD1
CANRQGTTGELFF
TGTGCCAACCGACAGGGGACCACCGGGGAGCTGTTTTTT
>TRBV6-1|TRBJ2-2|-|16|TRBD1
CASSQETGGNTGELFF
TGTGCCAGCAGTCAAGAGACAGGGGGTAACACCGGGGAGCTGTTTTTT
>TRBV3-1/TRBV3-2|TRBJ2-7|once|13|-
CASSPSTYYEQYF
TGTGCCAGCAGCCCCTCGACATATTACGAGCAGTACTTC
>TRBV28|TRBJ1-2|once|13|-
CASSLDRSYGYTF
TGTGCCAGCAGCCTAGACCGGAGTTATGGCTACACCTTC
>TRBV6-5|TRBJ2-2|-|15|TRBD2
CASSYGTSVTGELFF
TGTGCCAGCAGTTACGGGACTAGCGTCACCGGGGAGCTGTTTTTT
>TRBV6-2/TRBV6-3|TRBJ2-2|-|14|-
CASSPQGGTGELFF
TGTGCCAGCAGCCCACAGGGCGGCACCGGGGAGCTGTTTTTT
>TRBV7-2|TRBJ1-1|-|14|-
CASSLVTGNTEAFF
TGTGCCAGCAGCTTAGTAACAGGGAACACTGAAGCTTTCTTT
>TRBV4-1|TRBJ2-2|-|15|-
CASSPSTSFAGELFF
TGCGCCAGCAGCCCGAGTACTAGCTTCGCCGGGGAGCTGTTTTTT
>TRBV18|TRBJ1-4|-|16|-
CASSLIQATTNEKLFF
TGTGCCAGCTCTCTAATACAGGCTACAACTAATGAAAAACTGTTTTTT
>TRBV19|TRBJ2-7|-|13|TRBD2
CASSTIAGFEQYF
TGTGCCAGTAGTACCATAGCGGGGTTCGAGCAGTACTTC
>TRBV5-5|TRBJ2-7|-|13|TRBD1
CASRPGQGYEQYF
TGTGCCAGCAGACCGGGACAGGGATACGAGCAGTACTTC
>TRBV7-8|TRBJ2-1|-|16|TRBD2
CASSPLLSGSGNEQFF
TGTGCCAGCAGCCCTCTCTTGAGCGGGAGTGGAAATGAGCAGTTCTTC
>TRBV5-5|TRBJ1-1|-|18|TRBD1
CASNSEDRGLLMNTEAFF
TGTGCCAGCAACTCCGAGGACAGGGGGCTACTTATGAACACTGAAGCTTTCTTT
>TRBV7-6|TRBJ1-2|once|15|-
CASSLGLAGDYGYTF
TGTGCCAGCAGCTTAGGGTTGGCAGGGGACTATGGCTACACCTTC
>TRBV19|TRBJ2-2|-|13|-
CACLARLTGELFF
TGTGCCTGCCTAGCGCGACTCACCGGGGAGCTGTTTTTT
>TRBV6-5|TRBJ2-7|-|13|TRBD1
CASRGQGTYEQYF
TGTGCCAGTCGGGGACAGGGCACTTACGAGCAGTACTTC
>TRBV20-1|TRBJ1-1|-|14|TRBD1
CSASPGQGNTEAFF
TGCAGTGCTAGTCCGGGACAGGGGAACACTGAAGCTTTCTTT
>TRBV11-3|TRBJ2-5|-|16|-
CASSSRGRGSEETQYF
TGTGCCAGCAGCTCAAGGGGGCGGGGAAGCGAAGAGACCCAGTACTTC
>TRBV4-1|TRBJ1-4|once|15|-
CASSPRQATNEKLFF
TGCGCCAGCAGCCCGCGCCAAGCAACTAATGAAAAACTGTTTTTT
>TRBV9|TRBJ2-7|few|15|TRBD2
CASSVSGTSVYEQYF
TGTGCCAGCAGCGTATCTGGGACTAGCGTCTACGAGCAGTACTTC
>TRBV2|TRBJ1-2|-|13|-
CASWAGPYYGYTF
TGTGCCAGCTGGGCAGGGCCGTACTATGGCTACACCTTC
>TRBV5-6|TRBJ1-3|-|16|TRBD1
CASSQFQGAIGNTIYF
TGTGCCAGCAGCCAATTTCAGGGGGCGATAGGAAACACCATATATTTT
>TRBV5-1|TRBJ2-1|-|14|TRBD2
CASSFGGAVHEQFF
TGCGCCAGCAGCTTCGGGGGGGCCGTCCATGAGCAGTTCTTC
>TRBV28|TRBJ2-1|once|16|-
CASSATSFSSYNEQFF
TGTGCCAGCAGTGCGACTAGTTTCAGCTCCTACAATGAGCAGTTCTTC
>TRBV27|TRBJ1-6|-|15|TRBD1
CASSLSGTVNSPLHF
TGTGCCAGCAGTTTATCAGGGACAGTTAATTCACCCCTCCACTTT
>TRBV6-5|TRBJ1-1|-|12|-
CASWTANTEAFF
TGTGCCAGCTGGACAGCGAACACTGAAGCTTTCTTT
>TRBV28|TRBJ1-3|-|14|-
CASRIRGGGNTIYF
TGTGCCAGCAGAATCAGGGGTGGTGGAAACACCATATATTTT
>TRBV23-1|TRBJ1-5|few|16|-
CASSPSTTGGNQPQHF
TGCGCCAGCAGCCCCTCCACGACCGGGGGCAATCAGCCCCAGCATTTT
>TRBV27|TRBJ2-2|-|14|TRBD1
CASRNDRGLRELFF
TGTGCCAGCAGGAACGACAGGGGGCTGAGGGAGCTGTTTTTT
>TRBV20-1|TRBJ2-1|-|12|-
CSASLENNEQFF
TGCAGTGCTAGTCTAGAAAACAATGAGCAGTTCTTC
>TRBV6-5|TRBJ2-7|-|15|TRBD1
CASSYSPRGTYEQYF
TGTGCCAGCAGTTACTCGCCCAGGGGGACCTACGAGCAGTACTTC
>TRBV25-1|TRBJ1-2|-|16|TRBD1
CASSSAYRGGDYGYTF
TGTGCCAGCAGTTCAGCGTACAGGGGAGGCGACTATGGCTACACCTTC
>TRBV6-4|TRBJ1-2|-|14|TRBD1
CASSGTGTGDGYTF
TGTGCCAGCAGTGGGACCGGGACAGGGGATGGCTACACCTTC
>TRBV19|TRBJ2-1|-|16|TRBD1
CASSIRGTGGLGEQFF
TGTGCCAGTAGTATAAGAGGGACAGGGGGGTTAGGTGAGCAGTTCTTC
>TRBV19|TRBJ1-4|-|14|TRBD1
CASRTGQRNEKLFF
TGTGCCAGTAGGACGGGACAGAGAAATGAAAAACTGTTTTTT
>TRBV28|TRBJ1-5|-|14|-
CASSLLWGGQPQHF
TGTGCCAGCAGTTTATTGTGGGGGGGTCAGCCCCAGCATTTT
>TRBV7-2|TRBJ2-7|few|15|-
CASSLEGVVLREQYF
TGTGCCAGCAGCTTAGAGGGGGTAGTTTTGCGCGAGCAGTACTTC
>TRBV7-2|TRBJ2-3|-|19|-
CASSLDPYLAGASTDTQYF
TGTGCCAGCAGCTTAGACCCATATTTGGCAGGGGCTAGCACAGATACGCAGTATTTT
>TRBV7-8|TRBJ2-3|-|16|-
CASSLSATGITDTQYF
TGTGCCAGCAGCTTATCTGCGACGGGTATAACAGATACGCAGTATTTT
>TRBV29-1|TRBJ2-5|-|14|TRBD1
CSVEYRGRGETQYF
TGCAGCGTTGAATACAGGGGGCGCGGGGAGACCCAGTACTTC
>TRBV7-9|TRBJ1-4|once|16|TRBD1
CASSSPGTGINEKLFF
TGTGCCAGCAGCTCCCCGGGGACAGGAATAAATGAAAAACTGTTTTTT
>TRBV18|TRBJ2-5|once|15|-
CASSPPGDYQETQYF
TGTGCCAGCTCACCTCCGGGAGACTACCAAGAGACCCAGTACTTC
>TRBV4-3|TRBJ2-2|-|19|-
CASSQNLPLLRANTGELFF
TGCGCCAGCAGCCAAAATCTTCCCTTACTGAGGGCGAACACCGGGGAGCTGTTTTTT
>TRBV21-1|TRBJ2-7|-|17|-
CASSKVIRAGLAGEQYF
TGTGCCAGCAGCAAAGTGATCCGGGCTGGACTAGCGGGAGAGCAGTACTTC
>TRBV27|TRBJ1-3|-|14|-
CASSFNRAGNTIYF
TGTGCCAGCAGTTTTAACAGGGCTGGAAACACCATATATTTT
>TRBV11-2|TRBJ1-1|-|12|-
CASSLGGVGAFF
TGTGCCAGCAGCTTAGGGGGCGTTGGAGCTTTCTTT
>TRBV28|TRBJ1-1|-|12|-
CASSLLYTEAFF
TGTGCCAGCAGTTTGCTATACACTGAAGCTTTCTTT
>TRBV13|TRBJ1-4|few|15|-
CASSLGGGAVEKLFF
TGTGCCAGCAGCTTAGGTGGAGGGGCGGTTGAAAAACTGTTTTTT
>TRBV13|TRBJ1-2|-|17|TRBD1
CATASNRDRRGFYGYTF
TGTGCCACCGCCTCAAACCGGGACAGGAGGGGGTTCTATGGCTACACCTTC
>TRBV6-5|TRBJ1-1|-|11|-
CASSPPGEAFF
TGTGCCAGCAGCCCACCGGGGGAAGCTTTCTTT